Below are 24 T cell receptor beta chains sequenced from a single sample in a study of T cell responses to AZD1222 COVID-19 vaccine. The protocol was immunoSEQ multiplex PCR, while the TCRdb copy is restricted to in-frame clones and leaves out a portion. The sample shows approximately 100,000 clones, over 75% of them seen only once. The sequencing used peripheral blood, collected on day 0 of AZD1222 vaccination. The source of these receptors is an adult in good health.

The gene calls are TRBV5-4 and TRBJ2-7; perhaps TRBD1 as D (6 bases). Germline values: CDR1 SGHNT, CDR2 YYREEE (reference sequence). The ends were cut back, 4 bases at V and 2 bases at J, with 10 bases in the middle. The CDR3 is made up of 13 amino acids. This CDR3 is CASSGQGTYEQYF. CDR3 nucleotide sequence: TGTGCCAGCAGCGGGCAGGGGACCTACGAGCAGTACTTC.

The V gene is TRBV2, the J gene TRBJ1-6, with D maybe TRBD1 (5 bases). The length of the CDR3 is 15 residues. Trimming pared 6 bases from V and 4 bases from J, leaving 13 bases between. CDR1 SNHLY and CDR2 FYNNEI come from the germline V gene. The CDR3 reads CASRAGHFYNSPLHF. The CDR3 DNA reads TGTGCCAGCAGAGCTGGACACTTTTATAATTCACCCCTCCACTTT.

The rearrangement joins TRBV4-1 to TRBJ1-2; D is ambiguous. Germline assignment: CDR1 MGHRA and CDR2 YSYEKL. The CDR3 runs to 17 residues. V was clipped by 2 bases and J by 3 bases, with 19 bases between them. In nucleotides, the CDR3 is TGCGCCAGCAGCCAATCCCCCGGGAGGCCTTCAGACTATGGCTACACCTTC. It yields the protein CASSQSPGRPSDYGYTF.

This clone was seen a few times. The V call is TRBV15, the J call TRBJ1-6; no clear D gene. Looked up from germline, CDR1 is LNHNV and CDR2 is YYDKDF (reference sequence). This CDR3 comprises 14 residues. V was shortened by 6 bases and J by 0 bases, with 6 bases between the two germline ends. The DNA for the CDR3 is TGTGCCACCAGTAGCCGCTCCTATAATTCACCCCTCCACTTT. Encoded protein: CATSSRSYNSPLHF.

The V gene is TRBV15, the J gene TRBJ1-1; D is uncertain. The ends were cut back, 0 bases at V and 5 bases at J, with 7 bases in the middle. The CDR3 extends over 13 amino acids. CDR1 LNHNV and CDR2 YYDKDF come from the germline V gene (reference sequence). CDR3 sequence: CATSRDVGTEAFF. The DNA for the CDR3 is TGTGCCACCAGCAGAGATGTGGGGACTGAAGCTTTCTTT. Full variable domain (remainder filled in from reference TRBV15 and TRBJ1-1): DAMVIQNPRYQVTQFGKPVTLSCSQTLNHNVMYWYQQKSSQAPKLLFHYYDKDFNNEADTPDNFQSRRPNTSFCFLDIRSPGLGDTAMYLCATSRDVGTEAFFGQGTRLTVV.

This chain uses TRBV18 with TRBJ2-2; D gene uncertain. The CDR3 totals 15 residues. Looked up from germline, CDR1 is KGHSH and CDR2 is LQKENI. V lost 4 bases and J lost 2, with 11 bases in between. CDR3 sequence reads: CASSLRGANTGELFF. Here the CDR3 DNA reads TGTGCCAGCTCACTACGAGGCGCTAACACCGGGGAGCTGTTTTTT.

The rearrangement joins TRBV10-3 to TRBJ1-6, with D tentatively TRBD1 (6 bases). CDR1 and CDR2 from the germline V gene are ENHRY and SYGVKD. This CDR3 contains 13 residues. V lost 9 bases, J lost 10 bases, and 16 bases lay in between. The CDR3 sequence: CAIQTGSNSPLHF. The CDR3 DNA reads TGTGCCATACAGACAGGCAGTAACTCACCCCTCCACTTT.

CDR3 region: CASSVETGGGNTIYF. The CDR3 DNA is TGTGCCAGCAGCGTAGAGACGGGGGGAGGAAACACCATATATTTT. The V and J genes are TRBV9 and TRBJ1-3; maybe TRBD1 (5 bases). The CDR3 contains 15 residues. V lost 0 bases and J 4 bases, leaving 11 bases between the germline ends. Germline V gene sequence: CDR1 SGDLS, CDR2 YYNGEE.

The count of this clone is one. The J gene is TRBJ2-7, the V gene TRBV19; possibly TRBD1 for D (6 bases). The CDR3 is made up of 14 amino acids. Germline values: CDR1 LNHDA, CDR2 SQIVND (reference sequence). Trimming stripped 3 bases from V and 3 bases from J, with 12 bases between. CDR3: CASSIDAGDYEQYF. DNA for the CDR3: TGTGCCAGTAGTATTGATGCAGGGGACTACGAGCAGTACTTC.

V and J are TRBV2 and TRBJ1-4; 10 nucleotides match TRBD1. J was trimmed by 8 bases and V by 5 bases; bases with no gene match: 5. The CDR3 extends over 14 amino acids. In germline, CDR1 is SNHLY, CDR2 FYNNEI. The CDR3 nucleotides are TGTGCCAGCAGTCGGGACAGGGGAGGGGAAAAACTGTTTTTT. Its translation: CASSRDRGGEKLFF.

This clone was seen only once. The chain is built from TRBV5-8 and TRBJ2-3; 9 bases match TRBD1. The germline V gene has CDR1 SGHTS and CDR2 YDEGEE. The V gene end was trimmed by 3 bases and the J gene end by 0 bases; junction bases not matched to a gene: 2. The length of the CDR3 is 15 residues. In nucleotides, the CDR3 is TGTGCCAGCAGCTCGGGACAGGGTAGCACAGATACGCAGTATTTT. It is translated as CASSSGQGSTDTQYF.

The chain couples TRBV6-5 to TRBJ1-3, with D possibly matching TRBD1 (6 bases). The CDR3 is 16 amino acids. V shed 4 bases and J shed 1 base, with 14 bases lying between them. Germline CDR1 reads MNHEY; CDR2 reads SVGAGI. CDR3 nucleotides: TGTGCCAGCAGTTTGAACAGGGCTGGGTCTGGAAACACCATATATTTT. Translated: CASSLNRAGSGNTIYF.

The CDR3 protein is CPGGGERVTGEAFF. CDR3 in DNA: TGTCCTGGAGGGGGAGAAAGGGTAACAGGGGAAGCTTTCTTT. The chain combines TRBV12-5 with TRBJ1-1, with D possibly matching TRBD1 (6 bases). The germline V gene has CDR1 LGHNT and CDR2 FRNRAP. The CDR3 covers 14 residues. The whole variable domain, filled in from reference TRBV12-5 and TRBJ1-1, reads DARVTQTPRHKVTEMGQEVTMRCQPILGHNTVFWYRQTMMQGLELLAYFRNRAPLDDSGMPKDRFSAEMPDATLATLKIQPSEPRDSAVYFCPGGGERVTGEAFFGQGTRLTVV.

The chain has TRBV5-6 and TRBJ1-6, with no clear D. Per germline, CDR1 SGHDT and CDR2 YYEEEE. Between the trimmed V and J ends, which lost 0 bases and 9 bases, there was a span of 10 bases. The CDR3 is made up of 14 amino acids. CDR3 residues: CASSLGTGFSPLHF. The CDR3, as DNA: TGTGCCAGCAGCTTGGGGACGGGATTTTCACCCCTCCACTTT.

The chain is built from TRBV9 and TRBJ1-5; D gene unclear. Germline CDR1 is SGDLS and CDR2 is YYNGEE. This CDR3 comprises 15 residues. V lost 0 bases and J lost 9, with 16 bases in between. CDR3 residues: CASSVGLGAGWPQHF. CDR3 sequence (DNA): TGTGCCAGCAGCGTAGGTTTAGGCGCCGGGTGGCCCCAGCATTTT.

This rearrangement joins TRBV19 to TRBJ2-1, with a possible D match to TRBD2 (6 bases). The CDR3 has 13 residues. V shed 7 bases and J shed 6 bases, with 13 bases lying between them. Germline values: CDR1 LNHDA, CDR2 SQIVND (reference sequence). The CDR3 DNA sequence: TGTGCCAGTATTCGACTAGATGGCAATGAGCAGTTCTTC. Translation: CASIRLDGNEQFF.

The rearrangement links TRBV7-3 to TRBJ2-2; 7 bases agree with TRBD2. CDR3 length equals 16 residues. J gave up 3 bases and V 4 bases, and 8 bases lay outside the gene matches. In germline, CDR1 is SGHTA, CDR2 FQGTGA. In DNA, the CDR3 is TGTGCCAGCAGCTCGCTCTCTAGCGGATACACCGGGGAGCTGTTTTTT. Translated, it gives CASSSLSSGYTGELFF.

In this sample, this clone turned up a few times. The chain combines TRBV12-5 with TRBJ2-5; D uncertain. The CDR3 is 12 amino acids. V was trimmed by 2 bases and J by 5 bases, leaving 6 bases between them. Germline CDR1 reads LGHNT; CDR2 reads FRNRAP. In DNA form, the CDR3 reads TGTGCTAGTGGTTTGTCGTGGGAGACCCAGTACTTC. Protein sequence: CASGLSWETQYF.

The chain joins TRBV5-4 to TRBJ2-2, with 13 bases lining up with TRBD2. V shed 4 bases, J shed 3 bases, and the junction held 6 bases outside the gene matches. The CDR3 runs 17 residues. Germline-derived CDR1 and CDR2 are SGHNT and YYREEE (reference sequence). The CDR3: CASSKGGLAGDTGELFF. The CDR3 DNA follows: TGTGCCAGCAGCAAGGGAGGACTAGCGGGGGACACCGGGGAGCTGTTTTTT.

The chain has TRBV30 and TRBJ1-2; D gene uncertain. V shed 3 bases and J shed 4 bases, with 12 bases lying between them. In germline, CDR1 is GTSNPN, CDR2 SVGIG (reference sequence). This CDR3 is built from 13 residues. The CDR3 reads CAWSEKPPYGYTF. As DNA, the CDR3 is TGTGCCTGGAGCGAAAAACCTCCCTATGGCTACACCTTC.

The chain is built from TRBV9 and TRBJ2-1; no clear D gene. This CDR3 comprises 15 residues. The V and J ends lost 0 bases and 7 bases respectively, with 14 bases between them. Germline V gives CDR1 SGDLS, CDR2 YYNGEE. The CDR3 protein is CASSVDGLRKNEQFF. The CDR3 region has the DNA TGTGCCAGCAGCGTAGATGGGTTGAGAAAAAATGAGCAGTTCTTC.

This clone showed up just a few times. V usage is TRBV11-2 and J usage is TRBJ1-3; D possibly corresponds to TRBD1 (6 bases). The germline V gene encodes CDR1 SGHAT and CDR2 FQNNGV. The CDR3 length is 15 residues. V lost 5 bases to trimming and J lost 0 bases, with 11 bases between them. In nucleotides, the CDR3 is TGTGCCAGCAGCATTGGGGGCAACTCTGGAAACACCATATATTTT. Its translation: CASSIGGNSGNTIYF. The whole variable domain, filled in from reference TRBV11-2 and TRBJ1-3, reads EAGVAQSPRYKIIEKRQSVAFWCNPISGHATLYWYQQILGQGPKLLIQFQNNGVVDDSQLPKDRFSAERLKGVDSTLKIQPAKLEDSAVYLCASSIGGNSGNTIYFGEGSWLTVV.

V is TRBV10-2 and J is TRBJ1-1; unclear D gene. Germline V gives CDR1 WSHSY, CDR2 SAAADI. This CDR3 comprises 12 residues. Trimming cost V 11 bases and J 0 bases, with 10 bases left between them. Written as DNA, the CDR3 is TGCGCCTGCGTAGGTTTGAACACTGAAGCTTTCTTT. Encoded protein: CACVGLNTEAFF.

This clone was seen only once. The gene calls are TRBV16 and TRBJ1-3; D remains unclear. Trimming removed 4 bases from V and 0 bases from J, with 13 bases in between. Germline CDR1 is KGHSY and CDR2 is FQNENV. The CDR3 runs 16 residues. The DNA for the CDR3 is TGTGCCAGCAGCCCATCCGGAAGTTCCTCTGGAAACACCATATATTTT. Its translation is CASSPSGSSSGNTIYF.